This entry is about one TCR beta chain. The entry originates in a study of T cells after somatic rescue of genetic block. The CDR3 runs to 16 residues. V dropped 1 base and J dropped 6; count of bases not matched to a gene: 8. Germline values: CDR1 LNHNV, CDR2 YYDKDF (reference sequence). Assay: immunoSEQ multiplex PCR; the TCRdb copy retains only in-frame clones and omits some. The sample has 70,000 to 95,000 clones, approximately 90% seen once. This sequence joins TRBV15 and TRBJ2-2; 7 positions agree with TRBD1. The TCR was taken from a woman younger than 35. Sequenced input: peripheral blood mononuclear cells (PBMCs). The CDR3 DNA reads TGTGCCACCAGCAGAGGGGTGACAGGGAGTGCCGGGGAGCTGTTTTTT. It yields the protein CATSRGVTGSAGELFF.